This T cell receptor beta chain emerged from a study of tumor and adjacent non-tumor tissue in lung cancer. Study in general: Histology: eleven to twelve adenocarcinoma, a couple of squamous cell carcinoma, 1 small cell lung cancer. Patients were aged roughly 30 to 76, 9 to 10 men and 4 to 6 women, stage I to III. Study-wide findings and caveats: Compared with tumor, normal lung showed significantly lower TCR diversity.

The germline V gene has CDR1 MDHEN and CDR2 SYDVKM. The V end was cut by 4 bases, the J end by 4 bases, with 17 bases between. The CDR3 totals 16 residues. This clonotype was counted many times. The antigen remains unidentified. The template was RNA from unsorted bulk tissue. Three rounds of nested PCR, following a modified ARM-PCR protocol, produced the TCRbeta library. Each CDR3 protein is one row after TCRdb ran MiXCR on the multiplex PCR reads. The sample lists under 100,000 distinct CDR3 sequences, around two thirds occurring once. The specimen sequenced was lung tumor tissue. The receptor comes from a woman aged 65 to 85 with non-small cell lung cancer. The chain links TRBV28 to TRBJ2-1; D may be TRBD2 (6 bases). For the CDR3, the DNA is TGTGCCAGCAGTTCCCCCAGCGGGTGGGGTTACAATGAGCAGTTCTTC. Translation gives CASSSPSGWGYNEQFF.